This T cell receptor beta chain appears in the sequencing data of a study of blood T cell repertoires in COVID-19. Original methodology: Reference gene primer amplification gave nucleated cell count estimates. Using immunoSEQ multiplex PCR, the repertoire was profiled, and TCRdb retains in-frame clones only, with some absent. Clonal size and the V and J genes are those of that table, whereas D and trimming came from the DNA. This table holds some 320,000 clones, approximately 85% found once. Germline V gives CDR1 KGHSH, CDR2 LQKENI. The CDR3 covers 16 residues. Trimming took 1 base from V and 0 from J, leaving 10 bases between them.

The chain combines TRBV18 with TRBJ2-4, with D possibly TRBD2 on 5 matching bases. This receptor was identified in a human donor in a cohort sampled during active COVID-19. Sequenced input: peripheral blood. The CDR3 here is CASSPQAGLAKNIQYF. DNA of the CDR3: TGTGCCAGCTCACCACAGGCTGGACTAGCCAAAAACATTCAGTACTTC.